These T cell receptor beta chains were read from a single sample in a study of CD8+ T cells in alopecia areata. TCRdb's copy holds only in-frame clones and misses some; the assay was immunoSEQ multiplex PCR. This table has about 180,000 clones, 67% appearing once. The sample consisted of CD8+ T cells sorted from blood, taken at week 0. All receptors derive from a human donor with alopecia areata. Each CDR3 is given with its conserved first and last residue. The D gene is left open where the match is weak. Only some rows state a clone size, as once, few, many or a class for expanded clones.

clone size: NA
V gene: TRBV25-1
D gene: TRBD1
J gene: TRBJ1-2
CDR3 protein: CASSTWDREVIETF
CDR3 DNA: TGTGCCAGCAGTACATGGGACAGGGAGGTGATAGAAACCTTC

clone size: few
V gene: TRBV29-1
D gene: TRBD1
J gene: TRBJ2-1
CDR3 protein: CSVESLGDRGYNEQFF
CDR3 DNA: TGCAGCGTTGAAAGTCTAGGGGACAGGGGATACAATGAGCAGTTCTTC

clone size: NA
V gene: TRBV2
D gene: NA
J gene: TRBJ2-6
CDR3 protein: CASSDPGDRVRGANVLTF
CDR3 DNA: TGTGCCAGCAGTGACCCGGGAGACAGGGTCCGTGGGGCCAACGTCCTGACTTTC

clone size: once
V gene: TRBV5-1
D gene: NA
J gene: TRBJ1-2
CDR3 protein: CASTGGEDGYTF
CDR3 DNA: TGCGCCAGCACTGGGGGCGAGGATGGCTACACCTTC

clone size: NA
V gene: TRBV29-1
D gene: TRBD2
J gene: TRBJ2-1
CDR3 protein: CSVDPPGLAGGPKYNEQFF
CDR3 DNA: TGCAGCGTCGATCCCCCCGGACTAGCGGGGGGGCCCAAATACAATGAGCAGTTCTTC

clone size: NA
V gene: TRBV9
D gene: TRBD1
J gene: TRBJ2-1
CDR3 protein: CASSVPSTGGLNNEQFF
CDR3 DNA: TGTGCCAGCAGCGTCCCCTCGACAGGGGGCCTGAACAATGAGCAGTTCTTC

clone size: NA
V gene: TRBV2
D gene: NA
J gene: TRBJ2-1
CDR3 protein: CAITRQKSGDEQFF
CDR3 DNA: TGTGCCATCACTCGTCAGAAATCGGGCGATGAGCAGTTCTTC

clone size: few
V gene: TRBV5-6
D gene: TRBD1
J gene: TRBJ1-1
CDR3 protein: CASSEGQAYNTEAFF
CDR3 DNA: TGTGCCAGCAGCGAGGGACAGGCTTATAACACTGAAGCTTTCTTT

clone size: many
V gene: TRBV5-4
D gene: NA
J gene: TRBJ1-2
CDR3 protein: CASSLQGRAYYGYTF
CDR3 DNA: TGTGCCAGCAGCTTACAAGGGCGCGCATACTATGGCTACACCTTC

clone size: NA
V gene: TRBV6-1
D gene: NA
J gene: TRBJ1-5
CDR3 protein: CASSASTGASNQPQHF
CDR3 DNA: TGTGCCAGCAGTGCCTCGACAGGAGCGAGCAATCAGCCCCAGCATTTT

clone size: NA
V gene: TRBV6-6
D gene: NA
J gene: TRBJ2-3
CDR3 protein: CASVGRDSPSDTQYF
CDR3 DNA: TGTGCCAGCGTTGGCAGGGACTCCCCCTCGGATACGCAGTATTTT

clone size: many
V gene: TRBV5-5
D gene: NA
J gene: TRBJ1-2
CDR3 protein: CASSPDLNYGYTF
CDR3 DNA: TGTGCCAGCAGCCCGGACCTAAACTATGGCTACACCTTC

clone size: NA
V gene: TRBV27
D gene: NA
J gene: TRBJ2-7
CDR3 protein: CASSLGTGYEQYF
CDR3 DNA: TGTGCCAGCAGTTTAGGCACAGGGTACGAGCAGTACTTC